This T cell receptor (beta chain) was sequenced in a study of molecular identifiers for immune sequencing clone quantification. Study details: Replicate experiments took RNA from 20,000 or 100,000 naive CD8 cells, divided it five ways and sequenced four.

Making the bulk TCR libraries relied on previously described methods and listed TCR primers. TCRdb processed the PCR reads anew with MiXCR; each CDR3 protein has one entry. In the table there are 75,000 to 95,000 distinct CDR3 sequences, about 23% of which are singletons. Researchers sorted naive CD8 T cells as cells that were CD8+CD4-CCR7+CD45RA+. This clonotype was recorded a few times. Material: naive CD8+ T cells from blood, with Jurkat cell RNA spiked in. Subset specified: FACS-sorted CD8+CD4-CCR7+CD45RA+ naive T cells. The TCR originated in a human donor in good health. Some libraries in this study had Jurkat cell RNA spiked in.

CDR3 region: CASSEFLNTEAFF. The CDR3 nucleotides are TGCGCCAGCAGTGAGTTCCTGAACACTGAAGCTTTCTTT. The chain recombines TRBV10-2 with TRBJ1-1; D ambiguous. Trimming shortened V by 1 base and J by 0 bases, and 3 bases separated the two germline ends. The CDR3 runs 13 residues. Germline V gives CDR1 WSHSY, CDR2 SAAADI.